Listed below are T cell receptor beta chains from one sample, sequenced in a study of shared clonotypes between healthy human individuals. Only in-frame clones appear in the TCRdb table, and some are missing; sequencing was by immunoSEQ multiplex PCR. The sample records 1 million to 1.2 million clones, around three quarters being singletons. Sequencing was done on a sample of memory CD4+ T cells from PBMCs. These TCRs come from a young man in good health. Some clones in this sample may be carry-over from other donors' samples. The CDR3 runs from the conserved cysteine through the conserved F or W. The order of the fields is clone size, D gene, V gene, J gene, CDR3 protein, CDR3 DNA. A D gene is named only where the DNA matches it firmly. Clone size is stated in some rows and not others, as once, few, many or a class when expanded.

clone_size: .; d_call: TRBD1; v_call: TRBV28; j_call: TRBJ1-3; cdr3_aa: CASSFGPRTGGNTIYF; cdr3_nt: TGTGCCAGCAGTTTTGGACCTCGGACAGGTGGAAACACCATATATTTT
clone_size: .; d_call: TRBD2; v_call: TRBV28; j_call: TRBJ2-1; cdr3_aa: CASSSAGGPLNEQFF; cdr3_nt: TGTGCCAGCTCCTCCGCGGGAGGGCCGTTGAATGAGCAGTTCTTC
clone_size: .; d_call: TRBD2; v_call: TRBV5-1; j_call: TRBJ2-3; cdr3_aa: CASSLSSGRGTDTQYF; cdr3_nt: TGCGCCAGCAGCTTAAGTAGCGGGAGGGGCACAGATACGCAGTATTTT
clone_size: many; d_call: .; v_call: TRBV6-1; j_call: TRBJ2-7; cdr3_aa: CASSEMRGMDYEQYF; cdr3_nt: TGTGCCAGCAGTGAAATGAGGGGGATGGACTACGAGCAGTACTTC
clone_size: once; d_call: .; v_call: TRBV6-5; j_call: TRBJ2-5; cdr3_aa: CASSGGRAETQYF; cdr3_nt: TGTGCCAGCAGTGGGGGCCGTGCGGAGACCCAGTACTTC
clone_size: .; d_call: TRBD2; v_call: TRBV11-3; j_call: TRBJ2-1; cdr3_aa: CASSLSSGKFNEQFF; cdr3_nt: TGTGCCAGCAGCTTAAGTAGCGGGAAGTTCAATGAGCAGTTCTTC
clone_size: .; d_call: .; v_call: TRBV7-9; j_call: TRBJ2-5; cdr3_aa: CASSIRQAPVETQYF; cdr3_nt: TGTGCCAGCAGCATAAGACAGGCCCCCGTGGAGACCCAGTACTTC
clone_size: .; d_call: .; v_call: TRBV2; j_call: TRBJ2-7; cdr3_aa: CASVGQLSSYEQYF; cdr3_nt: TGTGCCAGCGTGGGGCAGCTAAGCTCCTACGAGCAGTACTTC
clone_size: .; d_call: .; v_call: TRBV4-2; j_call: TRBJ2-7; cdr3_aa: CASSQGQNSYEQYF; cdr3_nt: TGTGCCAGCAGCCAAGGACAGAATTCCTACGAGCAGTACTTC
clone_size: .; d_call: .; v_call: TRBV10-3; j_call: TRBJ2-7; cdr3_aa: CAISDQIYEQYF; cdr3_nt: TGTGCCATCAGTGACCAAATCTACGAGCAGTACTTC
clone_size: .; d_call: .; v_call: TRBV6-6; j_call: TRBJ1-3; cdr3_aa: CASSYLYGRSGNTIYF; cdr3_nt: TGTGCCAGCAGTTACTTGTACGGACGCTCTGGAAACACCATATATTTT
clone_size: .; d_call: .; v_call: TRBV6-6; j_call: TRBJ1-3; cdr3_aa: CASRSPDGISGNTIYF; cdr3_nt: TGTGCCAGCAGAAGTCCGGACGGAATCTCTGGAAACACCATATATTTT
clone_size: few; d_call: .; v_call: TRBV7-3; j_call: TRBJ1-2; cdr3_aa: CASSLSPIPREMDGYTF; cdr3_nt: TGTGCCAGCAGCTTAAGTCCCATACCCAGGGAGATGGATGGCTACACCTTC
clone_size: .; d_call: .; v_call: TRBV7-2; j_call: TRBJ1-5; cdr3_aa: CASSFDQPNQPQHF; cdr3_nt: TGTGCCAGCAGCTTTGATCAGCCCAATCAGCCCCAGCATTTT
clone_size: few; d_call: .; v_call: TRBV19; j_call: TRBJ2-2; cdr3_aa: CASSMLRSGNTGELFF; cdr3_nt: TGTGCCAGTAGTATGTTGCGAAGTGGGAACACCGGGGAGCTGTTTTTT
clone_size: few; d_call: TRBD1; v_call: TRBV29-1; j_call: TRBJ2-1; cdr3_aa: CSVTPGQGINEQFF; cdr3_nt: TGCAGCGTTACTCCGGGACAGGGTATCAATGAGCAGTTCTTC
clone_size: once; d_call: TRBD2; v_call: TRBV7-2; j_call: TRBJ2-7; cdr3_aa: CASSPMLAGAQYF; cdr3_nt: TGTGCCAGCAGCCCCATGCTAGCGGGAGCACAGTACTTC
clone_size: .; d_call: .; v_call: TRBV6-1; j_call: TRBJ1-2; cdr3_aa: CASSYRGGYTF; cdr3_nt: TGTGCCAGCAGTTACCGGGGGGGCTACACCTTC
clone_size: .; d_call: .; v_call: TRBV19; j_call: TRBJ2-7; cdr3_aa: CASSIEDGAWYF; cdr3_nt: TGTGCCAGTAGTATCGAGGACGGCGCATGGTACTTC
clone_size: .; d_call: .; v_call: TRBV5-1; j_call: TRBJ1-4; cdr3_aa: CASSLIANEKLFF; cdr3_nt: TGCGCCAGCAGCTTGATTGCAAATGAAAAACTGTTTTTT
clone_size: .; d_call: TRBD1; v_call: TRBV7-2; j_call: TRBJ2-3; cdr3_aa: CASSLGDRVGRTSTDTQYF; cdr3_nt: TGTGCCAGCAGCTTAGGGGACAGGGTCGGGCGCACTAGCACAGATACGCAGTATTTT
clone_size: .; d_call: .; v_call: TRBV28; j_call: TRBJ2-3; cdr3_aa: CASSPHGRVRYF; cdr3_nt: TGTGCCAGCAGTCCCCATGGAAGAGTGCGGTATTTT
clone_size: many; d_call: .; v_call: TRBV4-2; j_call: TRBJ2-7; cdr3_aa: CASSQDLGRTYEQYF; cdr3_nt: TGTGCCAGCAGCCAAGATTTGGGCAGAACCTACGAGCAGTACTTC
clone_size: few; d_call: .; v_call: TRBV7-8; j_call: TRBJ2-1; cdr3_aa: CASSPERIYNEQFF; cdr3_nt: TGTGCCAGCAGCCCGGAGCGGATCTACAATGAGCAGTTCTTC
clone_size: .; d_call: .; v_call: TRBV21-1; j_call: TRBJ2-7; cdr3_aa: CARRDQGGREQYF; cdr3_nt: TGTGCTAGGAGGGATCAGGGGGGTAGGGAGCAGTACTTC
clone_size: .; d_call: TRBD1; v_call: TRBV6-1; j_call: TRBJ1-2; cdr3_aa: CASSGEQGAANYGYTF; cdr3_nt: TGTGCCAGCAGTGGGGAACAGGGGGCGGCTAACTATGGCTACACCTTC
clone_size: .; d_call: .; v_call: TRBV7-9; j_call: TRBJ1-1; cdr3_aa: CASSLERGNQAFF; cdr3_nt: TGTGCCAGCAGCTTAGAGCGCGGGAATCAAGCTTTCTTT
clone_size: .; d_call: TRBD1; v_call: TRBV19; j_call: TRBJ2-2; cdr3_aa: CASTDRGDTGELFF; cdr3_nt: TGTGCCAGTACGGACAGGGGGGACACCGGGGAGCTGTTTTTT
clone_size: .; d_call: .; v_call: TRBV5-6; j_call: TRBJ1-1; cdr3_aa: CASSLGENEAFF; cdr3_nt: TGTGCCAGCAGCTTGGGGGAAAATGAAGCTTTCTTT
clone_size: .; d_call: TRBD1; v_call: TRBV7-3; j_call: TRBJ1-1; cdr3_aa: CASSRGTGVDTEAFF; cdr3_nt: TGTGCCAGCAGCCGGGGGACAGGGGTGGACACTGAAGCTTTCTTT
clone_size: .; d_call: TRBD1; v_call: TRBV5-4; j_call: TRBJ2-5; cdr3_aa: CASSFPGTEETQYF; cdr3_nt: TGTGCCAGCAGCTTCCCCGGGACAGAGGAGACCCAGTACTTC
clone_size: .; d_call: TRBD2; v_call: TRBV7-2; j_call: TRBJ2-7; cdr3_aa: CASSLGRSSYEQYF; cdr3_nt: TGTGCCAGCAGCCTCGGGAGGAGCTCCTACGAGCAGTACTTC
clone_size: .; d_call: TRBD2; v_call: TRBV29-1; j_call: TRBJ2-3; cdr3_aa: CSVTSLASTDTQYF; cdr3_nt: TGCAGCGTTACCTCACTAGCGAGCACAGATACGCAGTATTTT
clone_size: .; d_call: .; v_call: TRBV7-9; j_call: TRBJ1-3; cdr3_aa: CASSSWLESSGNTIYF; cdr3_nt: TGTGCCAGCAGCTCATGGCTGGAGAGCTCTGGAAACACCATATATTTT
clone_size: .; d_call: TRBD1; v_call: TRBV5-4; j_call: TRBJ2-3; cdr3_aa: CASSFYRQGGDTQYF; cdr3_nt: TGTGCCAGCAGCTTCTATCGACAGGGGGGAGATACGCAGTATTTT
clone_size: .; d_call: .; v_call: TRBV7-2; j_call: TRBJ2-5; cdr3_aa: CASSHPDGLSETQYF; cdr3_nt: TGTGCCAGCAGCCACCCGGACGGGCTGTCAGAGACCCAGTACTTC
clone_size: .; d_call: TRBD2; v_call: TRBV29-1; j_call: TRBJ2-5; cdr3_aa: CSVEEGLAGPWETQYF; cdr3_nt: TGCAGCGTTGAAGAGGGACTAGCGGGGCCTTGGGAGACCCAGTACTTC
clone_size: .; d_call: .; v_call: TRBV5-1; j_call: TRBJ1-4; cdr3_aa: CASSRKGGRDIRTGLFF; cdr3_nt: TGCGCCAGCAGCCGTAAGGGGGGTAGGGACATTCGGACGGGACTGTTTTTT
clone_size: .; d_call: .; v_call: TRBV11-2; j_call: TRBJ2-7; cdr3_aa: CASSPEAGTPTSYEQYF; cdr3_nt: TGTGCCAGCAGCCCAGAAGCCGGGACTCCCACCTCCTACGAGCAGTACTTC
clone_size: .; d_call: .; v_call: TRBV30; j_call: TRBJ2-3; cdr3_aa: CAWSGADTQYF; cdr3_nt: TGTGCCTGGAGTGGCGCAGATACGCAGTATTTT
clone_size: .; d_call: .; v_call: TRBV5-6; j_call: TRBJ2-7; cdr3_aa: CASSWRVQAGTYEQYF; cdr3_nt: TGTGCCAGCAGCTGGCGGGTACAGGCCGGGACCTACGAGCAGTACTTC